The clone carrying this TCR beta chain was detected only a few times. What it recognizes is unknown. The length of the CDR3 is 16 residues. Germline V gene sequence: CDR1 SEHNR, CDR2 FQNEAQ (reference sequence). V lost 1 base to trimming and J lost 0 bases, with 12 bases between them. This sample stems from a study of T cell repertoires in aging, cancer and after chemotherapy. General observations from the study: In cancer patients, declining TCR diversity with age involved lost richness and lost evenness.

TRB rearrangements spanning V, D and J were amplified using mixed TRB-A/B primers. TCRdb ran MiXCR on the multiplex PCR reads and lists one entry per CDR3 protein. The table shows thousands of distinct CDR3 sequences, with roughly 25% occurring only once. Peripheral blood genomic DNA, not sorted cells or RNA, was the template. The rearrangement uses TRBV7-9 and TRBJ2-5, with D possibly matching TRBD1 (6 bases). The sequencing sample was made of blood. The receptor's source is a human donor with a solid tumor. The CDR3 coding sequence is TGTGCCAGCAGCTTAGGAGGGACATCGTACCAAGAGACCCAGTACTTC. It codes for CASSLGGTSYQETQYF.